A selection of T cell receptor beta chains follows, all from one sample in a study of monozygotic twins with inflammatory bowel disease. TCRdb derives one entry per CDR3 protein from the 5' RACE reads, leaving out DNA. The table lists about 160,000 distinct CDR3 sequences. Sample: blood. These receptor sequences come from a human donor with ulcerative colitis or Crohn's disease, or a healthy co-twin of an affected twin (not recorded which). CDR3s include the opening cysteine and the closing phenylalanine or tryptophan.

j_call v_call cdr3_aa
TRBJ2-5 TRBV7-9 CASSFPSVGQVQETQYF
TRBJ2-7 TRBV5-5 CASSIQGVRAYEQYF
TRBJ2-7 TRBV6-2/TRBV6-3 CASSYGRDEQYF
TRBJ1-6 TRBV6-5 CASRGQNNSPLHF
TRBJ2-3 TRBV18 CASSPPVGPGADTQYF
TRBJ1-5 TRBV20-1 CSARDEGQPQHF
TRBJ1-5 TRBV20-1 CSASPAGHSSQPQHF
TRBJ1-1 TRBV25-1 CASSETLTEAFF
TRBJ1-6 TRBV30 CAWIGPIGSPLHF
TRBJ1-2 TRBV20-1 CSAREPTTGTGDPRKNGYTF
TRBJ1-5 TRBV5-1 CVSSLAGASNQPQHF
TRBJ1-1 TRBV6-2/TRBV6-3 CASKGGMNTEAFF
TRBJ1-2 TRBV20-1 CSARDRTGQHWKGYTF
TRBJ1-1 TRBV5-8 CASSLGSVNTEAFF
TRBJ2-7 TRBV4-1 CASSQLSGGSSYEQYF
TRBJ2-1 TRBV4-2 CASSQDGTSGYNEQFF
TRBJ2-6 TRBV11-1 CASSSRTSGTSGANVLTF
TRBJ1-3 TRBV20-1 CSARDPTGAGDTIYF
TRBJ2-7 TRBV19 CASSDPPGHMGYEQYF
TRBJ2-7 TRBV7-6 CASSLLEGVNSYEQYF